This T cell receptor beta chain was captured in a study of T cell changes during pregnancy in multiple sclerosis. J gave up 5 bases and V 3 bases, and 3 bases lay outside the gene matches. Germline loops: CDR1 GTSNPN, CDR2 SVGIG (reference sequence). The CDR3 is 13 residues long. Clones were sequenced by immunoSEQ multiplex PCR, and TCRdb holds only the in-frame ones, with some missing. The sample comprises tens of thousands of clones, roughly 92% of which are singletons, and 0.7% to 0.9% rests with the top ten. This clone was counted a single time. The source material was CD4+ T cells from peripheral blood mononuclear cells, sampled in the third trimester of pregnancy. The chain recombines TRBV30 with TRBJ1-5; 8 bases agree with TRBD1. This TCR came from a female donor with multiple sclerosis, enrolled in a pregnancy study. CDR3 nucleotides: TGTGCCTGGAGCGTGGGACAGGATCAGCCCCAGCATTTT. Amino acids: CAWSVGQDQPQHF.